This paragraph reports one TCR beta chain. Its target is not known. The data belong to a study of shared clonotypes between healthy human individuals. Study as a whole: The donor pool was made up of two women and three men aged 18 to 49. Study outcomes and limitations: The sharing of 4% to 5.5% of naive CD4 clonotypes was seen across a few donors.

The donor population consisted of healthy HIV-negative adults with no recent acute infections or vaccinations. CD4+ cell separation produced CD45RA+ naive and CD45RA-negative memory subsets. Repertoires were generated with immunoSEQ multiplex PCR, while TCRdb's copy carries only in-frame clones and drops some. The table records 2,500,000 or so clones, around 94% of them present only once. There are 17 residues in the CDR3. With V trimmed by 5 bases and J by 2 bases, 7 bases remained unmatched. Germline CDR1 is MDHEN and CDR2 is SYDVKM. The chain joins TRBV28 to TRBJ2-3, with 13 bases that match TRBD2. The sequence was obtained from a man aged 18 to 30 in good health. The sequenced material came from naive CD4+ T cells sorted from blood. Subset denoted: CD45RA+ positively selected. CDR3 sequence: CASSRSGLAGNTDTQYF. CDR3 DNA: TGTGCCAGCAGTCGCTCGGGACTAGCGGGGAACACAGATACGCAGTATTTT.